The 30 T cell receptor beta chains listed next were all sequenced from one sample in a study of T cells in Graves' hyperthyroidism and ophthalmopathy. Amplified regions were TCR beta CDR3 sequences from RNA transcripts. The HTBI set primed first-round TCR CDR3 RT-PCR. TCRdb reprocessed the multiplex PCR reads via MiXCR and lists one record per CDR3 protein. Here the sample spans some 320,000 distinct CDR3 sequences, roughly 13% being singletons. Material for sequencing was blood. The receptors stem from a woman between 40 and 50 years old with Graves' ophthalmopathy.

This clonotype was counted ten times or more. The chain has TRBV9 and TRBJ2-5; D is possibly TRBD2 (5 bases). Trimming cost V 1 base and J 3 bases, with 10 bases left between them. The CDR3 is 14 residues long. Germline loops: CDR1 SGDLS, CDR2 YYNGEE. CDR3 sequence reads: CASSVSVGKETQYF. The CDR3 nucleotides are TGTGCCAGCAGCGTATCCGTCGGGAAAGAGACCCAGTACTTC.

The sample holds many counts of this clonotype. The J gene is TRBJ2-4, the V gene TRBV28; 7 positions agree with TRBD2. This CDR3 has 16 residues. V gave up 7 bases and J gave up 1 base; unmatched junction bases: 10. CDR1 and CDR2 (germline): MDHEN, SYDVKM. Written as DNA, the CDR3 is TGTGCCAGCACGGGAGGTCTTTCGCGGGCCAAAAACATTCAGTACTTC. Protein sequence: CASTGGLSRAKNIQYF.

Comment on this clonotype: A much larger clone differs from this one at a single base, so this may be a read error. The chain links TRBV28 to TRBJ2-2; TRBD1 aligns across 7 bases. J gave up 5 bases and V 10 bases, and 7 bases lay outside the gene matches. The CDR3 extends over 13 amino acids. Germline loops: CDR1 MDHEN, CDR2 SYDVKM. The CDR3 reads CATRDRETGELFF. The CDR3 coding sequence is TGTGCCACCAGAGACAGGGAGACCGGGGAGCTGTTTTTT.

This clonotype has more than one count but fewer than ten. The rearrangement links TRBV2 to TRBJ1-2; no firm D call. CDR1 SNHLY and CDR2 FYNNEI come from the germline V gene. The V and J ends lost 5 bases and 5 bases respectively, with 21 bases between them. The CDR3 is 16 amino acids. The CDR3 protein is CASSSMGRGVDYGYTF. The CDR3 DNA reads as TGTGCCAGCAGTTCCATGGGGAGAGGAGTAGATTATGGCTACACCTTC. The full variable domain, completed using reference TRBV2 and TRBJ1-2, is EPEVTQTPSHQVTQMGQEVILRCVPISNHLYFYWYRQILGQKVEFLVSFYNNEISEKSEIFDDQFSVERPDGSNFTLKIRSTKLEDSAMYFCASSSMGRGVDYGYTFGSGTRLTVV.

This clonotype was seen repeatedly, ten times or more. The chain joins TRBV20-1 to TRBJ2-7; 12 bases are a match to TRBD2. The CDR3 spans 15 residues. Germline-derived CDR1 and CDR2 are DFQATT and SNEGSKA (reference sequence). Unmatched junction bases numbered 10, after V lost 4 bases and J lost 6 bases. CDR3 sequence: CSATGTSGPGGEQYF. CDR3 in DNA: TGCAGTGCTACCGGGACTAGCGGGCCGGGGGGCGAGCAGTACTTC.

This clonotype was found many times. The chain links TRBV7-2 to TRBJ1-3, with D uncertain. V was shortened by 1 base and J by 0 bases, with 10 bases between the two germline ends. The CDR3 has 16 residues. Germline CDR1 and CDR2: SGHTA and FQGNSA. CDR3 bases: TGTGCCAGCAGCTTAGTTTCTACTTACTCTGGAAACACCATATATTTT. The encoded protein is CASSLVSTYSGNTIYF. Full variable domain (remainder filled in from reference TRBV7-2 and TRBJ1-3): GAGVSQSPSNKVTEKGKDVELRCDPISGHTALYWYRQSLGQGLEFLIYFQGNSAPDKSGLPSDRFSAERTGGSVSTLTIQRTQQEDSAVYLCASSLVSTYSGNTIYFGEGSWLTVV.

This clonotype was detected a few times. With a much larger clone just one base away, this may be a read error. This CDR3 fails to terminate in the conserved phenylalanine or tryptophan, so it likely reflects a read error. The rearrangement joins TRBV11-2 to TRBJ1-1, with D possibly TRBD1 on 6 matching bases. With 8 bases removed from V and 1 base from J, the gap between germline ends came to 11 bases. Germline V gene data show CDR1 as SGHAT and CDR2 as FQNNGV. The CDR3 contains 13 residues. CDR3 protein: CASGQQTNTEAFL. The CDR3 DNA follows: TGTGCCAGCGGACAGCAAACGAACACTGAAGCTTTCCTT.

V is TRBV20-1 and J is TRBJ1-3; 9 nucleotides match TRBD1. The V gene end was trimmed by 3 bases and the J gene end by 3 bases; junction bases not matched to a gene: 12. The germline V gene has CDR1 DFQATT and CDR2 SNEGSKA (reference sequence). CDR3 size: 17 residues. CDR3 DNA sequence: TGCAGTGCTAGTCAACCGGGACAGGGAATAGGTGGAAACACCATATATTTT. Its translation is CSASQPGQGIGGNTIYF.

At least ten counts were recorded for this clonotype. V gene TRBV6-1 combines with J gene TRBJ2-3; a possible D gene is TRBD1 (6 bases). Trimming removed 7 bases from V and 2 bases from J, with 16 bases in between. The CDR3 has 15 amino acids. Looked up from germline, CDR1 is MNHNS and CDR2 is SASEGT. The CDR3, as DNA: TGTGCCAGCACCCGTAACCCAGGGGACACAGATACGCAGTATTTT. This encodes CASTRNPGDTDTQYF.

The chain uses TRBV24-1 and TRBJ2-3; D is uncertain. V dropped 8 bases and J dropped 0 bases, with 14 bases sitting between them. There are 15 residues in the CDR3. CDR1 is KGHDR and CDR2 is SFDVKD in the germline V gene. The CDR3 DNA is TGTGCCACCATCGGTGTCATTCCGAGCACAGATACGCAGTATTTT. Residues: CATIGVIPSTDTQYF.

This clonotype was picked up many times. The chain recombines TRBV7-2 with TRBJ2-3, with a possible D match to TRBD2 (5 bases). Per germline, CDR1 SGHTA and CDR2 FQGNSA. The V and J ends lost 2 bases and 1 base respectively, with 10 bases between them. The CDR3 length is 15 residues. The CDR3 here is CASSLTRLRTDTQYF. Written as DNA, the CDR3 is TGTGCCAGCAGCTTAACTAGGCTGCGCACAGATACGCAGTATTTT. The full variable domain, its missing parts supplied by reference TRBV7-2 and TRBJ2-3, is GAGVSQSPSNKVTEKGKDVELRCDPISGHTALYWYRQSLGQGLEFLIYFQGNSAPDKSGLPSDRFSAERTGGSVSTLTIQRTQQEDSAVYLCASSLTRLRTDTQYFGPGTRLTVL.

V usage is TRBV3-1 and J usage is TRBJ1-1; TRBD1 matches at 7 bases. J lost 0 bases, V lost 4 bases, and 8 bases had no gene match. CDR1 is LGHDT, CDR2 YNNKEL, per germline (reference sequence). There are 16 residues in the CDR3. CDR3 amino acids: CASSPWDSRLNTEAFF. The CDR3 region has the DNA TGTGCCAGCAGCCCATGGGACAGCCGGTTGAACACTGAAGCTTTCTTT. Full variable domain (outside the CDR3, taken from reference TRBV3-1 and TRBJ1-1): DTAVSQTPKYLVTQMGNDKSIKCEQNLGHDTMYWYKQDSKKFLKIMFSYNNKELIINETVPNRFSPKSPDKAHLNLHINSLELGDSAVYFCASSPWDSRLNTEAFFGQGTRLTVV.

The chain is built from TRBV19 and TRBJ1-1; a weak D match, TRBD1 (5 bases). CDR1 and CDR2 (germline): LNHDA, SQIVND (reference sequence). V lost 4 bases, J lost 1 base, and 13 bases lay in between. The CDR3 has 15 amino acids. CDR3 residues: CASSTRDRWNTEAFF. The DNA for the CDR3 is TGTGCCAGTAGTACCCGGGACCGCTGGAACACTGAAGCTTTCTTT.

There are a few counts of this clonotype. The chain uses TRBV29-1 and TRBJ1-1; the D gene is possibly TRBD1 (6 bases). CDR1 SQVTM and CDR2 ANQGSEA come from the germline V gene. The V and J ends lost 6 bases and 5 bases respectively, with 13 bases between them. This CDR3 spans 12 amino acids. CDR3: CSVSRGPTEAFF. The CDR3 region has the DNA TGCAGCGTCAGTCGGGGGCCGACTGAAGCTTTCTTT.

The chain links TRBV19 to TRBJ2-3; 13 bases line up with TRBD2. Germline trimming cut 4 bases from V and 6 bases from J; bases unmatched to any gene: 16. Germline CDR1 reads LNHDA; CDR2 reads SQIVND (reference sequence). This CDR3 contains 19 residues. Here the CDR3 DNA reads TGTGCCAGTAGTACCGAACAAGGACTAGCGGGGGCCGCTAGGGATACGCAGTATTTT. Translated, it gives CASSTEQGLAGAARDTQYF. The full variable domain, with the rest looked up from reference TRBV19 and TRBJ2-3, is DGGITQSPKYLFRKEGQNVTLSCEQNLNHDAMYWYRQDPGQGLRLIYYSQIVNDFQKGDIAEGYSVSREKKESFPLTVTSAQKNPTAFYLCASSTEQGLAGAARDTQYFGPGTRLTVL.

This clonotype has a handful of counts. The J gene is TRBJ2-5, the V gene TRBV3-1; tentatively, D is TRBD2 (5 bases). This CDR3 is 12 amino acids long. The ends were cut back, 1 base at V and 9 bases at J, with 9 bases in the middle. Germline values: CDR1 LGHDT, CDR2 YNNKEL (reference sequence). The chain's CDR3 is CASSQGFGAQYF. The CDR3 region has the DNA TGTGCCAGCAGCCAAGGTTTCGGGGCCCAGTACTTC.

This clonotype has just a few counts. J is TRBJ2-7 and V is TRBV27; perhaps TRBD1 as D (5 bases). The CDR3 contains 14 residues. The V and J ends lost 6 bases and 6 bases respectively, with 18 bases between them. The germline gives CDR1 MNHEY, CDR2 SMNVEV (reference sequence). In nucleotides, the CDR3 is TGTGCCAGCAGCCTATATAGGGGTGGCCTCGAGCAGTACTTC. Amino acids: CASSLYRGGLEQYF.

CDR3 nucleotide sequence: TGCGCCAGCACCTCACCTACGAACACTGAAGCTTTCTTT. Encoded protein: CASTSPTNTEAFF. J is TRBJ1-1 and V is TRBV5-1, with D unresolved. V was trimmed by 6 bases and J by 1 base, leaving 10 bases between them. The V gene's germline CDR1 is SGHRS and CDR2 YFSETQ. The CDR3 covers 13 residues.

This rearrangement joins TRBV6-5 to TRBJ1-4; possibly TRBD1 for D (5 bases). There are 15 residues in the CDR3. V gave up 0 bases and J gave up 5 bases, with 10 bases separating them. Per germline, CDR1 MNHEY and CDR2 SVGAGI. CDR3 in DNA: TGTGCCAGCAGTTACTCAGTCCGACAGAATGAAAAACTGTTTTTT. It yields the protein CASSYSVRQNEKLFF.

In regard to this clonotype: With a much larger clone just one base away, this may be a read error. This chain joins TRBV9 and TRBJ2-7; D remains unclear. CDR1 SGDLS and CDR2 YYNGEE come from the germline V gene. V was shortened by 0 bases and J by 2 bases, with 15 bases between the two germline ends. The CDR3 is 16 residues long. The CDR3 coding sequence is TGTGCCAGCAGCGTAGCTGCGGAATCGCCCCCCTACGAGCAGTACTTC. Amino acid sequence: CASSVAAESPPYEQYF.

The J gene is TRBJ2-2, the V gene TRBV7-9; possibly TRBD1 for D (5 bases). This CDR3 has 13 amino acids. CDR1 is SEHNR, CDR2 FQNEAQ, per germline (reference sequence). V lost 5 bases and J lost 5, with 9 bases in between. CDR3 residues: CASSASGTGELFF. CDR3 coding DNA: TGTGCCAGCAGCGCCTCAGGGACCGGGGAGCTGTTTTTT.

This chain's CDR3 is CASSDLGLIYNEQFF. In DNA form, the CDR3 reads TGCGCCAGCAGTGATCTGGGCCTCATATACAATGAGCAGTTCTTC. The V call is TRBV10-2, the J call TRBJ2-1; no clear D. The germline V gene has CDR1 WSHSY and CDR2 SAAADI. Between the trimmed V and J ends, which lost 3 bases and 4 bases, there was a span of 13 bases. The CDR3 totals 15 residues.

This clonotype has a handful of counts. The V call is TRBV5-6, the J call TRBJ2-7; D tentatively reads TRBD1 or TRBD2 (5 bases each). This CDR3 is 14 amino acids long. With 9 bases removed from V and 2 bases from J, the gap between germline ends came to 18 bases. The germline V gene has CDR1 SGHDT and CDR2 YYEEEE. CDR3 coding DNA: TGTGCCACCCAGGTCTGGGGACCTACCTACGAGCAGTACTTC. Translated: CATQVWGPTYEQYF.

At least ten counts were recorded for this clonotype. V usage is TRBV5-4 and J usage is TRBJ2-5; 10 bases fit TRBD1. The V gene end was trimmed by 5 bases and the J gene end by 4 bases; junction bases not matched to a gene: 2. The CDR3 is 13 amino acids. Germline assignment: CDR1 SGHNT and CDR2 YYREEE (reference sequence). The CDR3 DNA follows: TGTGCCAGCAGTTGGGACAGGGGAGAGACCCAGTACTTC. It codes for CASSWDRGETQYF. Full variable domain (outside the CDR3, taken from reference TRBV5-4 and TRBJ2-5): ETGVTQSPTHLIKTRGQQVTLRCSSQSGHNTVSWYQQALGQGPQFIFQYYREEENGRGNFPPRFSGLQFPNYSSELNVNALELDDSALYLCASSWDRGETQYFGPGTRLLVL.

This clonotype was observed a few times. The chain combines TRBV4-1 with TRBJ2-7; 11 positions match TRBD2. The J segment lost 2 bases and the V segment lost 5 bases, leaving 5 bases of the junction unmatched. The V gene's germline CDR1 is MGHRA and CDR2 YSYEKL. This CDR3 is built from 15 residues. The CDR3 DNA sequence: TGCGCCAGCAGCGCACGTAGCGGGGGGGCCTACGAGCAGTACTTC. Translated: CASSARSGGAYEQYF.

A few counts support this clonotype. The V and J genes are TRBV7-9 and TRBJ2-7; D tentatively reads TRBD1 or TRBD2 (5 bases each). Per the germline V gene, CDR1 is SEHNR and CDR2 is FQNEAQ (reference sequence). The germline V and J ends were trimmed by 2 bases and 5 bases, with 13 bases remaining between them. The CDR3 contains 14 residues. In DNA, the CDR3 is TGTGCCAGCAGCTTACGGGACGTCTCTCACGAGCAGTACTTC. Its translation is CASSLRDVSHEQYF.

CDR3 bases: TGCAGTGCTACACCCAGCACCGGGGAGCTGTTTTTT. Amino acid sequence: CSATPSTGELFF. The chain uses TRBV20-1 and TRBJ2-2; no clear D gene. The CDR3 consists of 12 residues. V was shortened by 4 bases and J by 4 bases, with 7 bases between the two germline ends. Germline values: CDR1 DFQATT, CDR2 SNEGSKA (reference sequence).

This clonotype showed up just a few times. The rearrangement uses TRBV27 and TRBJ2-7, with 7 positions matching TRBD1. The CDR3 totals 15 residues. Germline-derived CDR1 and CDR2 are MNHEY and SMNVEV (reference sequence). Losses at the gene ends were 6 bases for V and 2 bases for J; bases not matched to a gene: 10. The CDR3 sequence is CASRYTPGQPYEQYF. CDR3 bases: TGTGCCAGCAGATACACCCCGGGACAGCCCTACGAGCAGTACTTC.

With regard to this clonotype: A read error is possible here, since a much larger clone lies one base away. The chain is built from TRBV6-1 and TRBJ2-5, with D maybe TRBD1 (5 bases). V dropped 8 bases and J dropped 6 bases, with 22 bases sitting between them. The CDR3 loop spans 15 amino acids. Germline-derived CDR1 and CDR2 are MNHNS and SASEGT. The CDR3 DNA follows: TGTGCCAGCGGCACACCGGACAAAGTTCAGAAGACCCAGTACTTC. Translation: CASGTPDKVQKTQYF.

This clonotype was counted ten times or more. DNA for the CDR3: TGTGCCAGCAGCGTAGATAGCACAGGGGACGCTTACGAGGTCTATGGCTACACCTTC. The encoded protein is CASSVDSTGDAYEVYGYTF. The V and J genes are TRBV9 and TRBJ1-2; 7 positions agree with TRBD1. CDR1 is SGDLS and CDR2 is YYNGEE in the germline V gene. Trimming took 0 bases from V and 4 from J; bases not matched to a gene: 18. This CDR3 spans 19 amino acids.